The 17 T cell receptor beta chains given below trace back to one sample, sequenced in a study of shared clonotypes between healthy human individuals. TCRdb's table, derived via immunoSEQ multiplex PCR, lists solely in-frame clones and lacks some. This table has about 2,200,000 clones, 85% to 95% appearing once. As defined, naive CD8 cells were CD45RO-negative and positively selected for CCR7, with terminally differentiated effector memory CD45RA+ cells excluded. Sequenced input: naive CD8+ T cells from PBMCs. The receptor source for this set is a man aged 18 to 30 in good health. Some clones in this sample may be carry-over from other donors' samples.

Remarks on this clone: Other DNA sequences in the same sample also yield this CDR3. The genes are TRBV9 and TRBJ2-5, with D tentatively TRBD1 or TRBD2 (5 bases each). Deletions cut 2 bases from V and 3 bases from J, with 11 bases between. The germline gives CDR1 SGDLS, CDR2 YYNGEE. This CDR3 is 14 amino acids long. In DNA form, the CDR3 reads TGTGCCAGCAGCGTTGGGGACCGAAAAGAGACCCAGTACTTC. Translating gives CASSVGDRKETQYF.

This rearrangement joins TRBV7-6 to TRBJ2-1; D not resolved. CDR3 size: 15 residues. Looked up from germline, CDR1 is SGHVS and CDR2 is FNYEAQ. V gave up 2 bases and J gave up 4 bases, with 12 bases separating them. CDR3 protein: CASSLSVALYNEQFF. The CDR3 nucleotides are TGTGCCAGCAGCTTAAGCGTAGCCCTATACAATGAGCAGTTCTTC. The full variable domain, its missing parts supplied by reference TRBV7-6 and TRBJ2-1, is GAGVSQSPRYKVTKRGQDVALRCDPISGHVSLYWYRQALGQGPEFLTYFNYEAQQDKSGLPNDRFSAERPEGSISTLTIQRTEQRDSAMYRCASSLSVALYNEQFFGPGTRLTVL.

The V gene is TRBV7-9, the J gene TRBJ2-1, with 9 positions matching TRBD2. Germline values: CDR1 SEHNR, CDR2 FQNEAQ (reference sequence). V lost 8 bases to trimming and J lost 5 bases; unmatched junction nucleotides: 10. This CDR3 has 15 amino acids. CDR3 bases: TGTGCCAGCTACGACCTAGCGGGAATCGACAATGAGCAGTTCTTC. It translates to CASYDLAGIDNEQFF.

CDR3 nucleotides: TGTGCCAGCAGCTTAGCTCCGCGGGGGAACACCGGGGAGCTGTTTTTT. Its translation: CASSLAPRGNTGELFF. The chain carries TRBV7-2 and TRBJ2-2; TRBD2 is a possible D gene (6 bases). This CDR3 region has 16 residues. Trimming stripped 0 bases from V and 1 base from J, with 9 bases between. Germline assignment: CDR1 SGHTA and CDR2 FQGNSA.

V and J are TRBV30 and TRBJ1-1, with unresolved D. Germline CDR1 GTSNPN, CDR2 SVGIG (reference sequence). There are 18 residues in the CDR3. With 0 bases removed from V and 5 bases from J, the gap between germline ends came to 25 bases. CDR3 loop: CAWSVRMKSSGSRTEAFF. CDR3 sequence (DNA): TGTGCCTGGAGTGTACGGATGAAGTCGTCGGGGTCAAGGACTGAAGCTTTCTTT.

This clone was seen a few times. CDR3 sequence reads: CASSELGTLPRGYTF. The DNA for the CDR3 is TGTGCCAGCAGTGAACTAGGGACCCTCCCGCGTGGCTACACCTTC. This chain connects TRBV6-1 to TRBJ1-2; TRBD1 is a possible D gene (5 bases). The germline V gene has CDR1 MNHNS and CDR2 SASEGT. The CDR3 extends over 15 amino acids. V was cut by 2 bases and J by 7 bases, with 17 bases left in between.

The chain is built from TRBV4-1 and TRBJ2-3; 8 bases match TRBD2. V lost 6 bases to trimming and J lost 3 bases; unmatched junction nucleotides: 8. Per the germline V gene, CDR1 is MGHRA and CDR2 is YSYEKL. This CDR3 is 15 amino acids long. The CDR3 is CASRSTSAKTDTQYF. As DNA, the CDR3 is TGCGCCAGCAGATCGACTAGCGCTAAAACAGATACGCAGTATTTT.

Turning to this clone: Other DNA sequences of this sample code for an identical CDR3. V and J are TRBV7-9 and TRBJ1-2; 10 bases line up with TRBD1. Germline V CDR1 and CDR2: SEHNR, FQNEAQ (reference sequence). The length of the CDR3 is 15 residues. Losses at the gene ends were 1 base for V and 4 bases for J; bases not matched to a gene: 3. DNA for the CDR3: TGTGCCAGCAGCTTAGGACAGGGGGCTGGCTATGGCTACACCTTC. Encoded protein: CASSLGQGAGYGYTF.

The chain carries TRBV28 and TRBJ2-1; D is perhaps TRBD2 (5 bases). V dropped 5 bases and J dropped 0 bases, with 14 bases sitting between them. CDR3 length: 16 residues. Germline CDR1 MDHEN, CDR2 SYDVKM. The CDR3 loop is CASSPITEASYNEQFF. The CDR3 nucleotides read TGTGCCAGCAGTCCAATTACGGAGGCCTCCTACAATGAGCAGTTCTTC. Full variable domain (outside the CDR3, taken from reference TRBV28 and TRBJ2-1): DVKVTQSSRYLVKRTGEKVFLECVQDMDHENMFWYRQDPGLGLRLIYFSYDVKMKEKGDIPEGYSVSREKKERFSLILESASTNQTSMYLCASSPITEASYNEQFFGPGTRLTVL.

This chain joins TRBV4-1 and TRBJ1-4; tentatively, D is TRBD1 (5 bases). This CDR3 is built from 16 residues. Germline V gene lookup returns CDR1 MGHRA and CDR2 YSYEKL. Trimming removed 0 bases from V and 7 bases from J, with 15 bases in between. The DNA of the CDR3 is TGCGCCAGCAGCCAAGATAGCGGGTTCAGGGCTGAAAAACTGTTTTTT. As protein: CASSQDSGFRAEKLFF.

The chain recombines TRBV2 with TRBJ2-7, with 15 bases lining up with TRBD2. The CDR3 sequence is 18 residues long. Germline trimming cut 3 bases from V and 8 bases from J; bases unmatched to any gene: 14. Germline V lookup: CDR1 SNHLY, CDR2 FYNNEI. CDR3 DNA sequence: TGTGCCAGCAGTGAGATGGGGCCCCGGACTAGCGGGAGGGCCAAGCAGTACTTC. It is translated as CASSEMGPRTSGRAKQYF.

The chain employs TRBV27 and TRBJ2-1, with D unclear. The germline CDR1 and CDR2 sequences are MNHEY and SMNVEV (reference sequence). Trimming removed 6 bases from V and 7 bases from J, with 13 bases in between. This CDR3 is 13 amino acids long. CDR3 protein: CASSRMEGNEQFF. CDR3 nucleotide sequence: TGTGCCAGCAGCAGAATGGAAGGGAATGAGCAGTTCTTC.

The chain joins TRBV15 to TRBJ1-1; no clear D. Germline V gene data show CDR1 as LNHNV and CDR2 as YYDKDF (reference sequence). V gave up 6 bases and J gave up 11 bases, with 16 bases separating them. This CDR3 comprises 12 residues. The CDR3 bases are TGTGCCACCAGTGAGGCGGGATCCGGGGCTTTCTTT. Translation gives CATSEAGSGAFF.

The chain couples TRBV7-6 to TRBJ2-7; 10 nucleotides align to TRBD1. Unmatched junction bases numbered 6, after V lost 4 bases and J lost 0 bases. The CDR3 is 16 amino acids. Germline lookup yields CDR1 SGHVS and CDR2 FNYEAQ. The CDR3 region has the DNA TGTGCCAGCAGCTGGACGGGACAGGGGAACTCCTACGAGCAGTACTTC. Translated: CASSWTGQGNSYEQYF.

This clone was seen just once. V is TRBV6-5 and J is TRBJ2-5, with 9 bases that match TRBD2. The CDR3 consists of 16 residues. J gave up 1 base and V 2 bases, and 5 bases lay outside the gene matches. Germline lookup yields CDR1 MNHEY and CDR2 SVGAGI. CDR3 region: CASSYRLAGFQETQYF. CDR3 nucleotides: TGTGCCAGCAGTTACCGCCTAGCGGGATTCCAAGAGACCCAGTACTTC.

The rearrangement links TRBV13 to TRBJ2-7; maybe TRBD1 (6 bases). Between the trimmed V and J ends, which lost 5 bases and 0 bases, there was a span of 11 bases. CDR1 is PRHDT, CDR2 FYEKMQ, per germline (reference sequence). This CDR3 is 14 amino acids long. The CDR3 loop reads CASSPGHSSYEQYF. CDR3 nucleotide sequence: TGTGCCAGCAGCCCGGGACATTCCTCCTACGAGCAGTACTTC.

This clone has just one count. This chain's CDR3 is CATSRGQGAFNTEAFF. As DNA, the CDR3 is TGTGCCACCAGCAGAGGTCAGGGGGCCTTTAACACTGAAGCTTTCTTT. The chain is built from TRBV15 and TRBJ1-1, with 8 bases aligning to TRBD1. J was trimmed by 2 bases and V by 1 base; bases with no gene match: 6. CDR3 length: 16 residues. Per the germline V gene, CDR1 is LNHNV and CDR2 is YYDKDF (reference sequence).